Listed below are T cell receptor beta chains from one sample, sequenced in a study of a mutant IDH1 vaccine in newly diagnosed glioma. The antigens for these receptors are not known. Libraries were prepared by immunoSEQ multiplex PCR; TCRdb keeps only in-frame clonotypes and omits some of them. The sample carries approximately 80,000 clones, 91% recorded once. The sample consisted of PBMCs, taken from a glioma patient whose treatment included an IDH1 peptide vaccine. Every receptor here comes from a woman between 50 and 59 years old with glioma. Each CDR3 is given with its conserved first and last residue. Each record gives: CDR3 DNA, CDR3 protein, D gene, CDR3 length, J gene, clone size, V gene. D genes are given only for firm matches. Clone size is shown for a subset of rows, as once, few, many or a class of expanded clone.

TGTGCCAGCTCACCAGAAGCGGGAGGGAACACAGATACGCAGTATTTT | CASSPEAGGNTDTQYF | TRBD2 | 16 | TRBJ2-3 | - | TRBV18
TGCGCCAGCAGCCTCCGTCCCATAGCGCAGGACGAGCAGTACTTC | CASSLRPIAQDEQYF | - | 15 | TRBJ2-7 | - | TRBV5-1
TGTGCCAGCAGTATCCGACAAGCCCGATACGAGCAGTACTTC | CASSIRQARYEQYF | - | 14 | TRBJ2-7 | - | TRBV28
TGTGCCAGCAGCGCAGGGGGCTCCTACGAGCAGTACTTC | CASSAGGSYEQYF | TRBD1 | 13 | TRBJ2-7 | once | TRBV5-6
TGCGCCAGCAGCCAAACGAGGGCCAGGAAAAGCACAGATACGCAGTATTTT | CASSQTRARKSTDTQYF | - | 17 | TRBJ2-3 | - | TRBV4-1
TGTGCCAGCAGGGCTAAAGGACCGATCGACAGGGGCCAAAAGTCCTACGAGCAGTACTTC | CASRAKGPIDRGQKSYEQYF | TRBD1 | 20 | TRBJ2-7 | few | TRBV27
TGTGCCAGCAGTTTAAATAGTGCGGATGAGCAGTTCTTC | CASSLNSADEQFF | - | 13 | TRBJ2-1 | - | TRBV28
TGTGCCAGCAGCTTGCCGACGGTCGGTTCACCCCTCCACTTT | CASSLPTVGSPLHF | - | 14 | TRBJ1-6 | - | TRBV5-5
TGTGCCAGCAGTTTATATAATCAGCCCCAGCATTTT | CASSLYNQPQHF | - | 12 | TRBJ1-5 | - | TRBV28
TGTGCCATCAGTGATTTCGAGAGACTAGCGGGCCACTCCTACAATGAGCAGTTCTTC | CAISDFERLAGHSYNEQFF | TRBD2 | 19 | TRBJ2-1 | - | TRBV10-3
TGTGCCAGTAGTACCCTCGAGTGGGCCGGGGAGCTGTTTTTT | CASSTLEWAGELFF | - | 14 | TRBJ2-2 | - | TRBV19
TGCGCCAGCAGCGCTCTAGCGTCGAACACCGGGGAGCTGTTTTTT | CASSALASNTGELFF | - | 15 | TRBJ2-2 | - | TRBV5-1
TGCGCCAGCAGCTTGGCAGGGCAGGGTCCAGATACGCAGTATTTT | CASSLAGQGPDTQYF | - | 15 | TRBJ2-3 | - | TRBV5-1
TGTGCCAGCAGTTACTGGTTAAAAGGGACCCAGTACTTC | CASSYWLKGTQYF | - | 13 | TRBJ2-5 | - | TRBV6-5